Below, 20 T cell receptor beta chains from the same sample are listed, as sequenced in a study of OX40 agonist ivuxolimab in advanced cancers. This table comes from immunoSEQ multiplex PCR, and its TCRdb copy is limited to in-frame clones, with some not included. This table has 85,000 to 95,000 clones, 89% appearing once. This specimen consisted of CD4+ or CD8+ T cells sorted from blood, obtained in a trial of the OX40 agonist ivuxolimab. Source of these receptors: an adult with an advanced solid tumor such as melanoma, head and neck, liver or kidney cancer.

Points on this clone: One end of the junction does not line up with germline, which may come from a read error. The chain uses TRBV7-7 and TRBJ2-1; D is perhaps TRBD1 (5 bases). Germline assignment: CDR1 SSHAT and CDR2 FNYEAQ (reference sequence). This CDR3 is built from 15 residues. CDR3 DNA sequence: TGTGCTAGCAGCTTAGAGCGTACAGGTAGGGATGAGCAGTTCTTC. Translation: CASSLERTGRDEQFF. Filled out from reference TRBV7-7 and TRBJ2-1, the complete variable domain reads GAGVSQSPRYKVTKRGQDVTLRCDPISSHATLYWYQQALGQGPEFLTYFNYEAQPDKSGLPSDRFSAERPEGSISTLTIQRTEQRDSAMYRCASSLERTGRDEQFFGPGTRLTVL.

This chain connects TRBV11-3 to TRBJ2-7; tentative D call: TRBD1 (6 bases). Germline V gene data show CDR1 as SGHNT and CDR2 as YENEEA. The V and J ends lost 3 bases and 5 bases respectively, with 14 bases between them. The CDR3 consists of 14 residues. The CDR3 protein is CASSFGRGVDEQYF. CDR3 nucleotides: TGTGCCAGCAGCTTTGGCAGGGGAGTTGACGAGCAGTACTTC.

This rearrangement joins TRBV15 to TRBJ2-7; unclear D gene. Trimming cost V 3 bases and J 0 bases, with 6 bases left between them. CDR3 length: 13 residues. CDR1 and CDR2 (germline): LNHNV, YYDKDF (reference sequence). CDR3 in DNA: TGTGCCACCAGCAGGGGGAACTCCTACGAGCAGTACTTC. This encodes CATSRGNSYEQYF.

This chain uses TRBV30 with TRBJ1-2; 10 bases agree with TRBD1. With 3 bases clipped from V and 6 bases from J, the junction kept 10 bases outside the gene matches. There are 15 residues in the CDR3. Germline CDR1 reads GTSNPN; CDR2 reads SVGIG (reference sequence). CDR3 in DNA: TGTGCCTGGAGGGTCACCGGGACAGGGGTGGATGGCTACACCTTC. Translated, it gives CAWRVTGTGVDGYTF.

This chain uses TRBV7-2 with TRBJ1-1; D might be TRBD1 (5 bases). The V end lost 4 bases, the J end lost 3 bases, and 12 bases lay between the germline ends. Germline V lookup: CDR1 SGHTA, CDR2 FQGNSA. The CDR3 covers 14 residues. DNA of the CDR3: TGTGCCAGCAGCTCGTTAGACAGCTACACTGAAGCTTTCTTT. It codes for CASSSLDSYTEAFF.

This clone was seen a single time. The V gene is TRBV7-9, the J gene TRBJ2-7; TRBD1 agrees at 7 bases. CDR3 length: 15 residues. Germline CDR1 SEHNR, CDR2 FQNEAQ (reference sequence). V shed 3 bases and J 4 bases; nucleotides not matched to a gene: 9. The CDR3 reads CASSFSGTRGYEQYF. CDR3 bases: TGTGCCAGCAGCTTTTCTGGGACCAGGGGGTACGAGCAGTACTTC.

This clone was observed a single time. The rearrangement joins TRBV27 to TRBJ1-1; D uncertain. Germline CDR1 is MNHEY and CDR2 is SMNVEV (reference sequence). The V gene lost 2 bases and the J gene lost 2 bases, with 12 bases spanning the gap. The CDR3 is 15 residues long. The chain's CDR3 is CASSLSRRENTEAFF. CDR3 DNA: TGTGCCAGCAGTTTAAGCCGAAGGGAAAACACTGAAGCTTTCTTT.

The genes are TRBV5-1 and TRBJ2-7; tentative D call: TRBD1 (6 bases). V lost 6 bases and J 2 bases, leaving 15 bases between the germline ends. Germline V gene lookup returns CDR1 SGHRS and CDR2 YFSETQ. The CDR3 length is 14 residues. The CDR3 loop is CASMDSPGTYEQYF. The CDR3 DNA reads TGCGCCAGCATGGACAGCCCTGGCACCTACGAGCAGTACTTC.

The chain recombines TRBV7-3 with TRBJ1-1; weak D call: TRBD1 (5 bases). Germline CDR1 SGHTA, CDR2 FQGTGA. The V and J ends lost 0 bases and 6 bases respectively, with 14 bases between them. The CDR3 is 15 amino acids. The CDR3 nucleotides are TGTGCCAGCAGCTTAACGCCGGCCCTGGGGGCTGAAGCTTTCTTT. Its translation: CASSLTPALGAEAFF.

The chain joins TRBV7-8 to TRBJ2-7; 7 bases are shared with TRBD1. The J segment lost 1 base and the V segment lost 6 bases, leaving 6 bases of the junction unmatched. Per the germline V gene, CDR1 is SGHVS and CDR2 is FQNEAQ. The CDR3 extends over 14 amino acids. CDR3 amino acids: CASRIGGQSYEQYF. The CDR3 DNA reads as TGTGCCAGCAGAATAGGGGGCCAATCCTACGAGCAGTACTTC.

Regarding this clone: Other DNA sequences within the sample encode an identical CDR3. The chain has TRBV7-9 and TRBJ1-5; D gene uncertain. The germline V and J ends were trimmed by 3 bases and 5 bases, with 5 bases remaining between them. This CDR3 is 12 amino acids long. Germline V gene data show CDR1 as SEHNR and CDR2 as FQNEAQ (reference sequence). CDR3 sequence: CASSLTDQPQHF. For the CDR3, the DNA is TGTGCCAGCAGCTTGACGGATCAGCCCCAGCATTTT.

V usage is TRBV6-5 and J usage is TRBJ2-3; TRBD1 is a possible D gene (5 bases). The V and J ends lost 0 bases and 2 bases respectively, with 9 bases between them. Germline-derived CDR1 and CDR2 are MNHEY and SVGAGI. The CDR3 runs 15 residues. CDR3 amino acids: CASSYSGVITDTQYF. CDR3 nucleotides: TGTGCCAGCAGTTACTCAGGGGTCATCACAGATACGCAGTATTTT.

The chain uses TRBV11-2 and TRBJ1-2; 9 bases match TRBD1. The CDR3 has 16 residues. Looked up from germline, CDR1 is SGHAT and CDR2 is FQNNGV. Unmatched junction bases numbered 10, after V lost 3 bases and J lost 5 bases. DNA for the CDR3: TGTGCCAGCAGCTTCCCCTCGGGACAGGGAGGATATGGCTACACCTTC. The encoded protein is CASSFPSGQGGYGYTF.

The chain employs TRBV2 and TRBJ2-5; 7 bases are shared with TRBD2. This CDR3 contains 14 residues. Germline CDR1 and CDR2: SNHLY and FYNNEI. The ends lost 8 bases at V and 5 bases at J; junction bases unmatched: 11. This chain's CDR3 is CASVGTTFQETQYF. The DNA of the CDR3 is TGTGCCAGCGTCGGGACTACCTTCCAGGAGACCCAGTACTTC.

DNA of the CDR3: TGTGCCAGCAGCTTAGCAGGGAACTATGGCTACACCTTC. This sequence encodes CASSLAGNYGYTF. The chain carries TRBV7-9 and TRBJ1-2; D remains unclear. The CDR3 loop spans 13 amino acids. CDR1 and CDR2 from the germline V gene are SEHNR and FQNEAQ (reference sequence). V shed 0 bases and J shed 2 bases, with 4 bases lying between them.

Points on this clone: Other DNA sequences of this sample code for an identical CDR3. This rearrangement joins TRBV7-2 to TRBJ2-5, with unresolved D. The V and J ends lost 4 bases and 2 bases respectively, with 2 bases between them. The CDR3 runs 11 residues. Germline V lookup: CDR1 SGHTA, CDR2 FQGNSA. CDR3 sequence: CASSSQETQYF. Written as DNA, the CDR3 is TGTGCCAGCAGCTCGCAAGAGACCCAGTACTTC. The whole variable domain, remainder taken from reference TRBV7-2 and TRBJ2-5, is GAGVSQSPSNKVTEKGKDVELRCDPISGHTALYWYRQSLGQGLEFLIYFQGNSAPDKSGLPSDRFSAERTGGSVSTLTIQRTQQEDSAVYLCASSSQETQYFGPGTRLLVL.

The genes are TRBV28 and TRBJ2-1; the D is unclear. The germline V gene has CDR1 MDHEN and CDR2 SYDVKM. V was clipped by 8 bases and J by 7 bases, with 15 bases between them. This CDR3 contains 13 residues. CDR3 nucleotides: TGTGCCAGCGGTTACCGCGGTAGAAATGAGCAGTTCTTC. Translating it yields CASGYRGRNEQFF.

V is TRBV5-5 and J is TRBJ2-2, with D hard to call. The CDR3 is 14 amino acids. Looked up from germline, CDR1 is SGHKS and CDR2 is YYEKEE (reference sequence). V gave up 4 bases and J gave up 6 bases, with 13 bases separating them. CDR3 nucleotide sequence: TGTGCCAGCAGCCTTCTTGTGGCGGCCGGGGAGCTGTTTTTT. It is translated as CASSLLVAAGELFF.

CDR3 loop: CAWRGLEGSPLHF. In DNA form, the CDR3 reads TGTGCCTGGAGGGGTCTAGAGGGTTCACCCCTCCACTTT. The chain joins TRBV30 to TRBJ1-6, with D unclear. This CDR3 region has 13 residues. With 3 bases removed from V and 9 bases from J, the gap between germline ends came to 12 bases. Germline CDR1 reads GTSNPN; CDR2 reads SVGIG (reference sequence).

The CDR3 DNA reads as TGTGCCAGCAGCTCCTACACAGATACGCAGTATTTT. Its translation: CASSSYTDTQYF. The chain joins TRBV7-9 to TRBJ2-3; no firm D call. Trimming pared 4 bases from V and 2 bases from J, leaving 4 bases between. The CDR3 has 12 residues. The V gene's germline CDR1 is SEHNR and CDR2 FQNEAQ (reference sequence).